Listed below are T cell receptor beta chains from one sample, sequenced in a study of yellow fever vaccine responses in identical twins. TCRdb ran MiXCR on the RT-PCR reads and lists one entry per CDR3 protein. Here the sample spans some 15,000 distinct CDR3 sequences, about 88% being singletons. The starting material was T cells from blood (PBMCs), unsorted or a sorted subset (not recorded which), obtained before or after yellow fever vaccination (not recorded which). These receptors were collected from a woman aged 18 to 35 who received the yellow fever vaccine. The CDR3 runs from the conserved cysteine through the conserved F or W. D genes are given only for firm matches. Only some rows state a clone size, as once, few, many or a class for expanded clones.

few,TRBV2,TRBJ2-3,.,CASSRTDTQYF,TGTGCCAGCAGTCGCACAGATACGCAGTATTTT
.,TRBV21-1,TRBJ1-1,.,CASSYPWVSRAFF,TGTGCCAGCAGCTACCCTTGGGTTTCTCGGGCTTTCTTT
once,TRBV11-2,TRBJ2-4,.,CASSTDSKEVLAKNIQYF,TGTGCCAGCAGCACCGACAGTAAAGAAGTTCTGGCCAAAAACATTCAGTACTTC
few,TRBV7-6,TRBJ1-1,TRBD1,CASSLPGYKNRGRTEAFF,TGTGCCAGCAGCTTACCCGGATATAAAAACAGGGGAAGGACTGAAGCTTTCTTT
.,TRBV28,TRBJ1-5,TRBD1,CASRRDRDQPQHF,TGTGCCAGCAGGCGGGACAGGGATCAGCCCCAGCATTTT
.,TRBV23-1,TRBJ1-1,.,CASSRPGLVNTEAFF,TGCGCCAGCAGTCGGCCGGGGTTGGTGAACACTGAAGCTTTCTTT
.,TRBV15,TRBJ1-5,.,CATSREGRQPQHF,TGTGCCACCAGCAGAGAGGGAAGGCAGCCCCAGCATTTT
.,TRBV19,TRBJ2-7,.,CASSIGRQTYEQYF,TGTGCCAGTAGTATCGGACGGCAGACCTACGAGCAGTACTTC
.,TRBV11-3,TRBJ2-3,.,CASSQLVDTQYF,TGTGCCAGCAGTCAACTCGTAGATACGCAGTATTTT
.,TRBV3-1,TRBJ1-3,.,CASSPVQSGNTIYF,TGTGCCAGCAGCCCTGTGCAGTCTGGAAACACCATATATTTT
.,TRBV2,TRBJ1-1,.,CASSFTRVGGSEAFF,TGTGCCAGCAGTTTTACCAGGGTCGGGGGCTCTGAAGCTTTCTTT
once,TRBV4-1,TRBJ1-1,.,CASSQDNTEAFF,TGCGCCAGCAGCCAAGACAACACTGAAGCTTTCTTT
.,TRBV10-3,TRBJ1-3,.,CAISDGNTIYF,TGTGCCATCAGTGACGGAAACACCATATATTTT
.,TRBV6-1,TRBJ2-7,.,CASSASLAAYEQYF,TGTGCCAGCAGTGCTTCACTAGCAGCCTACGAGCAGTACTTC
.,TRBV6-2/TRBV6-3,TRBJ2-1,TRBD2,CASSSQTSPEHYNEQFF,TGTGCCAGCAGTTCCCAGACTAGCCCAGAACACTACAATGAGCAGTTCTTC
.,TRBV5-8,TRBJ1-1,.,CASSNRLGDTEAFF,TGTGCCAGCAGTAACAGGCTAGGGGACACTGAAGCTTTCTTT
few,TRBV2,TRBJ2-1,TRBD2,CASSERASGVHNEQFF,TGTGCCAGCAGTGAAAGGGCTAGCGGGGTCCACAATGAGCAGTTCTTC
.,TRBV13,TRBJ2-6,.,CASSDQATGANVLTF,TGTGCCAGCAGCGATCAGGCAACCGGGGCCAACGTCCTGACTTTC
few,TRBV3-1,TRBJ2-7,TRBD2,CASSQGLAGAIYEQYF,TGTGCCAGCAGCCAAGGACTAGCGGGAGCCATCTACGAGCAGTACTTC
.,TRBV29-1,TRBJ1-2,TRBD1,CSVELGRGPVGYTF,TGCAGCGTTGAACTCGGCAGGGGGCCAGTTGGCTACACCTTC
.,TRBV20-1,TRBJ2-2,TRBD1,CSARARDSSTGELFF,TGCAGTGCTAGAGCCCGGGACAGTTCCACCGGGGAGCTGTTTTTT
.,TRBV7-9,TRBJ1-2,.,CASTRVTSHGYTF,TGTGCCAGCACCCGAGTGACATCACATGGCTACACCTTC
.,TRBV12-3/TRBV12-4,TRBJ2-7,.,CASSLGFEDEQYF,TGTGCCAGCAGTTTAGGGTTTGAGGACGAGCAGTACTTC
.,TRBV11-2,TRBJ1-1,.,CASRWGNTEAFF,TGTGCCAGCAGGTGGGGGAACACTGAAGCTTTCTTT
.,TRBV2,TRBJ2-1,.,CASRAVTPEQFF,TGTGCCAGCAGGGCCGTAACGCCTGAGCAGTTCTTC
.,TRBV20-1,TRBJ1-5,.,CSATTDSNQPQHF,TGCAGTGCTACGACAGATAGCAATCAGCCCCAGCATTTT
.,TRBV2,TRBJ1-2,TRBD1,CASSERNTGQGGYTF,TGTGCCAGCAGTGAGAGAAACACAGGACAGGGGGGCTACACCTTC
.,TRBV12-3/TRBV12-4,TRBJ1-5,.,CASSSSGQPQHF,TGTGCCAGCAGTTCCAGTGGCCAGCCCCAGCATTTT
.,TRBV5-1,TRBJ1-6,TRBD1,CASSLGQGSPLHF,TGCGCCAGCAGCTTGGGACAGGGATCACCCCTCCACTTT
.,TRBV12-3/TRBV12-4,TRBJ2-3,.,CASSSSFAGAGDTQYF,TGTGCCAGCAGTTCCTCCTTCGCGGGGGCCGGGGATACGCAGTATTTT
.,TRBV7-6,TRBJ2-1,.,CASSTLYQYNNEQFF,TGTGCCAGCAGCACCCTGTATCAATACAACAATGAGCAGTTCTTC
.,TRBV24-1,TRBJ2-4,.,CATSDQAVNIQYF,TGTGCCACCAGTGATCAGGCAGTAAACATTCAGTACTTC
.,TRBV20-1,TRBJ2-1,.,CSARRVNNEQFF,TGCAGTGCGAGGAGGGTCAACAATGAGCAGTTCTTC
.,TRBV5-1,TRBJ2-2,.,CASCERGTTGELFF,TGCGCCAGCTGCGAACGCGGGACGACCGGGGAGCTGTTTTTT
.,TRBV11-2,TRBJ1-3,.,CASSPSRTVYGNTIYF,TGTGCCAGCAGCCCTAGCCGGACGGTCTACGGAAACACCATATATTTT
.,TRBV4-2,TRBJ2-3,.,CASSRDSGGAGTDTQYF,TGTGCCAGCAGCCGTGATTCTGGGGGTGCCGGCACAGATACGCAGTATTTT
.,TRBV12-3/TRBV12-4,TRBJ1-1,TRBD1,CASSRQGAVTEAFF,TGTGCCAGCAGTCGACAGGGGGCAGTAACTGAAGCTTTCTTT
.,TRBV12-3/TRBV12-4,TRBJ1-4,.,CASSLKGEKLFF,TGTGCCAGCAGTTTAAAGGGTGAAAAACTGTTTTTT
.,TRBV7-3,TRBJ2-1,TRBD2,CASSSGLAGYNEQFF,TGTGCCAGCAGCTCCGGGCTAGCGGGTTACAATGAGCAGTTCTTC
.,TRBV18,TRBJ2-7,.,CASSSTNSYEQYF,TGTGCCAGCTCATCCACAAACTCCTACGAGCAGTACTTC
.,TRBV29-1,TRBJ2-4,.,CSVVGAWGIQYF,TGCAGCGTTGTAGGGGCCTGGGGCATTCAGTACTTC
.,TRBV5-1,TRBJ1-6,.,CASSPTPGSNSPLHF,TGCGCCAGCAGCCCTACTCCCGGAAGCAATTCACCCCTCCACTTT
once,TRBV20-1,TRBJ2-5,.,CSASRDIKETQYF,TGCAGTGCTAGCCGGGACATAAAAGAGACCCAGTACTTC
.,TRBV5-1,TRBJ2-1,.,CASSQTGEQFF,TGCGCCAGCAGCCAGACCGGTGAGCAGTTCTTC
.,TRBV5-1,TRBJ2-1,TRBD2,CASRPRDAGGNEQFF,TGCGCCAGCAGACCCCGGGACGCGGGAGGGAATGAGCAGTTCTTC
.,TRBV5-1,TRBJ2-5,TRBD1,CASSSTGGAETQYF,TGCGCCAGCAGCTCCACAGGGGGCGCGGAGACCCAGTACTTC
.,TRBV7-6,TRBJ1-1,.,CASSLMSSGMNTEAFF,TGTGCCAGCAGCTTAATGAGTTCAGGGATGAACACTGAAGCTTTCTTT
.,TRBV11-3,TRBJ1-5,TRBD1,CASSWTGGANQPQHF,TGTGCCAGCAGCTGGACAGGGGGCGCGAATCAGCCCCAGCATTTT
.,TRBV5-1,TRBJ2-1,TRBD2,CASRSVAGANEQFF,TGCGCCAGCAGGTCGGTAGCGGGTGCCAATGAGCAGTTCTTC
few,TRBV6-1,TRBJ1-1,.,CATRSAASMVGAFF,TGTGCCACTCGGTCAGCCGCCTCGATGGTCGGAGCTTTCTTT
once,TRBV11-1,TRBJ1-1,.,CASSLGTLNTEAFF,TGTGCCAGCAGCTTGGGGACACTGAACACTGAAGCTTTCTTT
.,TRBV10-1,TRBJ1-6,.,CASRAARDNSPLHF,TGCGCCAGCAGGGCAGCCCGGGATAATTCACCCCTCCACTTT
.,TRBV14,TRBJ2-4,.,CASSPGPHIQYF,TGTGCCAGCAGCCCGGGACCGCACATTCAGTACTTC
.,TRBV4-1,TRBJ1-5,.,CASSLVPGGGQPQHF,TGCGCCAGCAGCCTTGTCCCGGGGGGCGGTCAGCCCCAGCATTTT
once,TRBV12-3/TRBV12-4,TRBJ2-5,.,CASSSSRGWETQYF,TGTGCCAGCAGTTCCTCGCGGGGCTGGGAGACCCAGTACTTC
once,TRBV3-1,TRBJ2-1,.,CASSSLTPNEQFF,TGTGCCAGCAGCTCCCTAACACCGAATGAGCAGTTCTTC
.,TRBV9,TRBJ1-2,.,CASSEQGTYGYTF,TGTGCCAGCAGCGAACAGGGTACCTATGGCTACACCTTC
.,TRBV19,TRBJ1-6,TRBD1,CASRGRGQGHSPLHF,TGTGCCAGTAGAGGCAGGGGGCAGGGTCATTCACCCCTCCACTTT